The 16 T cell receptor beta chains below come from one sample, sequenced in a study of blood T cell repertoires in COVID-19 (dated by TCRdb to 2020 to 2022). The library was obtained by the immunoSEQ multiplex PCR assay. The immuneACCESS repertoire file appears here via TCRdb, limited to in-frame rearrangements. These files lack a portion of the clones; in checked studies, under half of the deficit traces to unresolved V genes, and the cause of the others is not known. The sample table contains about 230,000 clones; only one count was recorded for around 84% of them. The top ten clonotypes cover roughly 12% of the sample. The sample consisted of peripheral blood. The receptors were sampled from a man aged 50-59 years with COVID-19, enrolled during active disease.

The rearrangement uses TRBV24-1 and TRBJ2-3; a weak D match, TRBD1 (6 bases). CDR1 KGHDR and CDR2 SFDVKD come from the germline V gene. Trimming cost V 6 bases and J 4 bases, with 7 bases left between them. The CDR3 length is 12 residues. CDR3 protein: CATSQGSDTQYF. The CDR3 coding sequence is TGTGCCACCAGTCAGGGGTCAGATACGCAGTATTTT.

The chain is built from TRBV9 and TRBJ1-3, with D possibly being TRBD1 (6 bases). The CDR3 runs to 16 residues. Germline V gene data show CDR1 as SGDLS and CDR2 as YYNGEE. Trimming left V 4 bases short and J 4 bases short, with 18 bases between. As DNA, the CDR3 is TGTGCCAGCAGCCCCATTGCAGGGGCGGGCGGAAACACCATATATTTT. Translated, it gives CASSPIAGAGGNTIYF.

This clone appeared a single time. The chain couples TRBV6-5 to TRBJ1-1, with 7 bases identical to TRBD1. Germline lookup yields CDR1 MNHEY and CDR2 SVGAGI. CDR3 length: 14 amino acids. With 7 bases clipped from V and 1 base from J, the junction kept 6 bases outside the gene matches. CDR3 in DNA: TGTGCCAGCAAAATGACAGGGTCGAACACTGAAGCTTTCTTT. Translating it yields CASKMTGSNTEAFF.

The chain uses TRBV6-5 and TRBJ1-2; the match to TRBD1 covers 9 bases. Germline V gene lookup returns CDR1 MNHEY and CDR2 SVGAGI. J lost 7 bases, V lost 5 bases, and 5 bases had no gene match. This CDR3 comprises 13 residues. The CDR3 DNA reads TGTGCCAGCAGTCCCGACAGGGGGGTTGGCTACACCTTC. Protein: CASSPDRGVGYTF.

This chain connects TRBV18 to TRBJ2-1; 10 bases align to TRBD2. V dropped 6 bases and J dropped 3; count of bases not matched to a gene: 5. CDR1 KGHSH and CDR2 LQKENI come from the germline V gene. The CDR3 runs to 15 residues. CDR3 nucleotides: TGTGCCAGCTCTGTAGCGGGAGGAAACTACAATGAGCAGTTCTTC. Translated: CASSVAGGNYNEQFF.

This chain connects TRBV28 to TRBJ2-2; perhaps TRBD2 as D (6 bases). From germline, CDR1 is MDHEN and CDR2 SYDVKM. The CDR3 length is 15 residues. V lost 6 bases and J lost 3, with 14 bases in between. Here the CDR3 DNA reads TGTGCCAGCAGGGAGGGTGGATTGGACACCGGGGAGCTGTTTTTT. It specifies CASREGGLDTGELFF.

The genes are TRBV7-9 and TRBJ2-7; D is perhaps TRBD2 (5 bases). The CDR3 length is 10 residues. Trimming shortened V by 11 bases and J by 2 bases, and 7 bases separated the two germline ends. Germline V gene data show CDR1 as SEHNR and CDR2 as FQNEAQ (reference sequence). CDR3 coding DNA: TGTGCCTCGGGGACCTACGAGCAGTACTTC. Amino acid sequence: CASGTYEQYF.

The chain carries TRBV9 and TRBJ1-3, with TRBD1 as a possible D gene (6 bases). CDR1 is SGDLS, CDR2 YYNGEE, per germline. The CDR3 loop spans 16 amino acids. Trimming took off 2 bases at V and 0 bases at J, with 12 bases between the two ends. The CDR3, as DNA: TGTGCCAGCAGCGTGTCAGGGGTCGGCTCTGGAAACACCATATATTTT. It codes for CASSVSGVGSGNTIYF.

This rearrangement joins TRBV29-1 to TRBJ2-1; 8 nucleotides match TRBD2. The V segment lost 6 bases and the J segment 5 bases; nucleotides outside the gene matches: 6. Germline loops: CDR1 SQVTM, CDR2 ANQGSEA. The CDR3 consists of 13 residues. CDR3 in amino acids: CSVGTRGDNEQFF. In DNA, the CDR3 is TGCAGCGTCGGGACTAGGGGAGACAATGAGCAGTTCTTC.

The gene calls are TRBV19 and TRBJ1-1, with 7 bases fitting TRBD1. Unmatched junction bases numbered 7, after V lost 5 bases and J lost 1 base. Germline V gives CDR1 LNHDA, CDR2 SQIVND (reference sequence). CDR3 length: 15 amino acids. Here the CDR3 reads CASSPPTGSNTEAFF. CDR3 nucleotide sequence: TGTGCCAGTAGTCCCCCGACAGGGTCGAACACTGAAGCTTTCTTT.

J is TRBJ1-5 and V is TRBV19; no firm D call. The CDR3 covers 14 residues. The germline gives CDR1 LNHDA, CDR2 SQIVND (reference sequence). Trimming stripped 3 bases from V and 0 bases from J, with 6 bases between. This chain's CDR3 is CASSISYSNQPQHF. CDR3 sequence (DNA): TGTGCCAGTAGTATTAGCTATAGCAATCAGCCCCAGCATTTT.

The V and J genes are TRBV9 and TRBJ2-2; D gene ambiguous. Germline loops: CDR1 SGDLS, CDR2 YYNGEE. CDR3 size: 16 residues. V was clipped by 4 bases and J by 0 bases, with 13 bases between them. The CDR3 region is CASSFRRSANTGELFF. DNA of the CDR3: TGTGCCAGCAGCTTCCGACGGAGTGCGAACACCGGGGAGCTGTTTTTT.

The chain is built from TRBV12-5 and TRBJ2-3; 7 nucleotides match TRBD2. With 6 bases clipped from V and 0 bases from J, the junction kept 3 bases outside the gene matches. CDR1 LGHNT and CDR2 FRNRAP come from the germline V gene. The CDR3 length is 14 residues. CDR3 amino acids: CASGRGESTDTQYF. The CDR3 DNA sequence: TGTGCTAGTGGCCGGGGGGAGAGCACAGATACGCAGTATTTT.

This chain joins TRBV4-2 and TRBJ2-7; 7 nucleotides align to TRBD2. The trim removed 2 bases at V and 0 bases at J, leaving 7 bases unmatched. This CDR3 comprises 16 residues. The V gene's germline CDR1 is LGHNA and CDR2 YNFKEQ. The CDR3 here is CASSQTGGLSSYEQYF. DNA for the CDR3: TGTGCCAGCAGCCAAACGGGGGGACTCAGCTCCTACGAGCAGTACTTC.

This clone was counted between two and nine times. The genes are TRBV11-2 and TRBJ2-1; D unclear. The germline V gene has CDR1 SGHAT and CDR2 FQNNGV. The CDR3 has 13 amino acids. V was trimmed by 0 bases and J by 7 bases, leaving 7 bases between them. CDR3 in amino acids: CASSLDHMNEQFF. CDR3 DNA sequence: TGTGCCAGCAGCTTAGATCACATGAATGAGCAGTTCTTC.

This chain links TRBV27 with TRBJ2-2; D not certain. The V end was cut by 2 bases, the J end by 0 bases, with 10 bases between. The CDR3 spans 16 residues. The germline V gene has CDR1 MNHEY and CDR2 SMNVEV (reference sequence). The CDR3 sequence is CASSLTLRSNTGELFF. CDR3 coding DNA: TGTGCCAGCAGTTTAACCTTGCGGTCGAACACCGGGGAGCTGTTTTTT.